What follows is one T cell receptor (beta chain) and its context. Its antigen is unidentified. This specimen belongs to a study of shared clonotypes between healthy human individuals. Study-level information: Samples came from a couple of female and a few male donors aged 18 to 49. Study-level findings and limits: A small donor pool kept down the genetic and exposure-history diversity that was represented.

Germline V CDR1 and CDR2: SEHNR, FQNEAQ (reference sequence). This CDR3 comprises 12 residues. The germline V and J ends were trimmed by 7 bases and 0 bases, with 3 bases remaining between them. This was a deep-level run. Sequenced by immunoSEQ multiplex PCR; TCRdb stores in-frame clones only, minus some. The table has about 2.1 million clones, over 85% seen once; the top ten hold more than 1.5%. CD45RO negativity and positive selection for CCR7 defined naive CD8 cells, a population that excluded terminally differentiated effector memory CD45RA+ cells. The sequencing input was naive CD8+ T cells from PBMCs. The clonotype originates from a man aged 18-30 years in good health. Some clones in this sample may be carry-over from other donors' samples. The chain recombines TRBV7-9 with TRBJ2-2; D uncertain. The CDR3 DNA reads as TGTGCCAGCAACTCGAACACCGGGGAGCTGTTTTTT. Its protein product is CASNSNTGELFF.